This TCR beta chain was obtained from a study of T cells in Graves' hyperthyroidism and ophthalmopathy. Whole-study results and caveats: The blood repertoire included most of the expanded thyroid clonotypes above 0.001.

Germline V CDR1 and CDR2: SEHNR, FQNEAQ (reference sequence). The V and J ends lost 5 bases and 0 bases respectively, with 11 bases between them. The CDR3 contains 14 residues. From RNA transcripts, TCR beta CDR3 regions were amplified. HTBI primers were used for first-round RT-PCR of the TCR CDR3. TCRdb analysed the multiplex PCR reads with MiXCR anew, one entry per CDR3 protein. The sample lists more than 300,000 distinct CDR3 sequences, 14% seen once, with about 20% in the top ten. Exclusion criteria comprised uncontrolled infection, other autoimmune disease, pregnancy or lactation. PBMCs stemmed from about 9.7 ml fresh peripheral blood. This clonotype was detected a few times. The antigen is not known.

Specimen: blood. This receptor was obtained from a woman younger than 45 with Graves' ophthalmopathy. This chain links TRBV7-9 with TRBJ2-7, with D maybe TRBD1 (5 bases). In DNA, the CDR3 is TGTGCCAGCAGCCAAAACAGGTACTCCTACGAGCAGTACTTC. Protein: CASSQNRYSYEQYF.